This T cell receptor beta chain was identified during a study of blood T cell repertoires in COVID-19. Study in general: Italy, Spain and the United States were the sources of the convalescent and acute COVID-19 samples. Nucleic acid was either cDNA or gDNA, and it came from T cells, B-cell-depleted T cells, or PBMCs.

TCRdb's table, derived via immunoSEQ multiplex PCR, lists solely in-frame clones and lacks some. The sample has about 74,000 clones; 80% to 90% are singletons. The CDR3 runs 13 residues. V lost 6 bases and J lost 1, with 7 bases in between. This clone was detected once. The V gene is TRBV12-3 or TRBV12-4, the J gene TRBJ1-5; a weak D match, TRBD1 (5 bases). This sequence was found in a woman of 80 years or more with active or convalescent COVID-19. Sequencing input: peripheral blood. In DNA form, the CDR3 reads TGTGCCAGCAGCCGACAGAGCAATCAGCCCCAGCATTTT. Its translation: CASSRQSNQPQHF.